These T cell receptor beta chains were read from a single sample in a study of Graves' ophthalmopathy and Graves' hyperthyroidism. Each CDR3 protein gets one entry after TCRdb re-called the multiplex PCR reads with MiXCR. The data hold more than 550,000 distinct CDR3 sequences, with 35% to 50% observed a single time. The specimen was peripheral blood. These receptors were collected from an adult man with Graves' ophthalmopathy. Each CDR3 is given with its conserved first and last residue. The order of the fields is V gene, clone size, D gene, J gene, CDR3 protein, CDR3 DNA. A D gene is named only where the DNA matches it firmly. Some rows have no size entry. The others give once, few or many, or a class for an expanded clone.

TRBV29-1	.	TRBD2	TRBJ2-7	CSVERGLAYNEQYF	TGCAGCGTTGAAAGGGGACTAGCTTACAATGAGCAGTACTTC
TRBV12-3/TRBV12-4	many	.	TRBJ2-7	CASNGLAGNEQYF	TGTGCCAGCAATGGGCTAGCTGGGAACGAGCAGTACTTC
TRBV7-3	many	.	TRBJ1-1	CASSRQEDTEAFF	TGTGCCAGCAGCCGACAGGAGGACACTGAAGCTTTCTTT
TRBV5-5	.	TRBD1	TRBJ2-7	CASSGNRGLIGELYF	TGTGCCAGCAGCGGGAACAGGGGGCTGATCGGGGAGCTGTACTTC
TRBV7-9	many	TRBD2	TRBJ2-5	CASSLVAGPVETQYF	TGTGCCAGCAGCTTAGTAGCGGGACCGGTTGAGACCCAGTACTTC
TRBV10-3	.	.	TRBJ2-5	CAIRAGVATQYF	TGTGCCATCAGGGCTGGGGTTGCGACCCAGTACTTC
TRBV25-1	many	.	TRBJ1-4	CASSEGEESEKLFF	TGTGCCAGCAGTGAGGGTGAGGAAAGTGAAAAACTGTTTTTT
TRBV29-1	many	.	TRBJ1-2	CSVEVRDGYGYTF	TGCAGCGTTGAAGTCCGGGATGGCTATGGCTACACCTTC
TRBV12-3/TRBV12-4	few	.	TRBJ1-3	CASSYSTPESGNTIYF	TGTGCCAGCAGTTACTCGACTCCAGAATCTGGAAACACCATATATTTT
TRBV29-1	once	.	TRBJ2-2	CSGAQVGELFF	TGCAGCGGGGCTCAGGTCGGGGAGCTGTTTTTT
TRBV2	.	TRBD1	TRBJ2-6	CASSPGQGKANVLTF	TGTGCCAGCAGTCCGGGACAGGGGAAGGCCAACGTCCTGACTTTC
TRBV4-1	few	.	TRBJ2-7	CASSPRVAYEQYF	TGCGCCAGCAGCCCAAGGGTGGCCTACGAGCAGTACTTC
TRBV11-2	.	TRBD2	TRBJ2-7	CASSLGAGFPYEQYF	TGTGCCAGCAGCCTAGGAGCGGGATTCCCCTACGAGCAGTACTTC
TRBV6-5	.	.	TRBJ1-1	CASSYVIEAEAFF	TGTGCCAGCAGTTACGTGATTGAAGCTGAAGCTTTCTTT
TRBV4-1	.	.	TRBJ1-1	CASRMRDTPNTEAFF	TGCGCCAGCAGGATGAGGGACACCCCGAACACTGAAGCTTTCTTT
TRBV24-1	many	TRBD1	TRBJ1-5	CATSDPRQGGQPQHF	TGTGCCACCAGTGACCCCCGACAGGGAGGTCAGCCCCAGCATTTT
TRBV6-6	.	.	TRBJ2-1	CASSQRTDTAHNEQFF	TGTGCCAGCAGCCAGAGGACAGATACAGCCCACAATGAGCAGTTCTTC
TRBV7-9	many	TRBD1	TRBJ2-7	CASSLDRGHEQYF	TGTGCCAGCAGCTTGGACAGGGGCCACGAGCAGTACTTC
TRBV30	few	.	TRBJ2-7	CAWSVGGGEQYF	TGTGCCTGGAGTGTAGGGGGTGGAGAGCAGTACTTC
TRBV25-1	.	TRBD1	TRBJ1-1	CALGDRGGNTEAFF	TGTGCCCTCGGGGACAGGGGGGGGAACACTGAAGCTTTCTTT
TRBV10-2	many	TRBD1	TRBJ2-2	CASRDRDLNTGELFF	TGCGCCAGCAGAGACAGGGACCTAAACACCGGGGAGCTGTTTTTT
TRBV6-5	few	.	TRBJ1-2	CASSELGIGYGYTF	TGTGCCAGCAGTGAATTGGGGATAGGCTATGGCTACACCTTC
TRBV9	many	TRBD2	TRBJ2-5	CASSVGLAGRETQYF	TGTGCCAGCAGCGTGGGACTAGCGGGAAGAGAGACCCAGTACTTC
TRBV7-8	.	TRBD1	TRBJ2-1	CASSPGGPHEQFF	TGTGCCAGCAGCCCAGGGGGCCCCCATGAGCAGTTCTTC
TRBV19	.	TRBD1	TRBJ1-3	CASNRDRGLGNTIYF	TGTGCCAGCAACCGGGACAGGGGCCTCGGGAACACCATATATTTT
TRBV12-3/TRBV12-4	.	.	TRBJ2-7	CASSLQGRGYEQYF	TGTGCCAGCAGTTTACAGGGGCGCGGGTACGAGCAGTACTTC
TRBV7-8	.	TRBD1	TRBJ2-2	CASSLIPPTGINTGELFF	TGTGCCAGCAGCTTAATACCCCCGACAGGGATCAACACCGGGGAGCTGTTTTTT
TRBV7-3	few	.	TRBJ2-2	CASSNQEIANTGELFF	TGTGCCAGCAGCAATCAGGAGATCGCGAACACCGGGGAGCTGTTTTTT
TRBV24-1	many	TRBD1	TRBJ1-2	CATSDRGQGSGYTF	TGTGCCACCAGTGACCGAGGACAGGGTTCTGGCTACACCTTC
TRBV5-5	many	TRBD1	TRBJ1-2	CASSFPTGAHYGYTF	TGTGCCAGCAGTTTCCCGACAGGGGCGCACTATGGCTACACCTTC
TRBV9	.	.	TRBJ2-3	CASSVTDWRTDTQYF	TGTGCCAGCAGCGTAACAGATTGGCGCACAGATACGCAGTATTTT
TRBV7-9	.	.	TRBJ2-7	CASSPGPYGQYF	TGTGCCAGCAGCCCAGGCCCCTACGGGCAGTACTTC
TRBV11-2	few	.	TRBJ1-4	CASSQDKGTINEKLFF	TGCGCCAGCAGCCAAGATAAAGGGACAATTAATGAAAAACTGTTTTTT
TRBV11-1	.	TRBD1	TRBJ1-5	CASSRTGGEQPQHF	TGTGCCAGCAGCCGGACAGGGGGGGAGCAGCCCCAGCATTTT
TRBV14	many	.	TRBJ1-1	CASSPGWNTEAFF	TGTGCCAGCAGCCCCGGGTGGAACACTGAAGCTTTCTTT
TRBV24-1	.	.	TRBJ2-1	CATSEGGFYNEQFF	TGTGCCACCAGTGAAGGGGGGTTCTACAATGAGCAGTTCTTC
TRBV5-1	.	.	TRBJ2-5	CASSLSGVGQETQYF	TGCGCCAGCAGCCTATCGGGAGTAGGCCAAGAGACCCAGTACTTC
TRBV19	.	.	TRBJ2-5	CASSPQAGETQYF	TGTGCCAGTAGTCCCCAGGCCGGCGAGACCCAGTACTTC
TRBV10-3	many	TRBD1	TRBJ1-2	CATRGQDRYGYTF	TGTGCCACCCGGGGACAGGATCGATATGGCTACACCTTC
TRBV20-1	many	.	TRBJ2-7	CSAVYFDGAYEQYF	TGCAGTGCCGTTTACTTTGACGGAGCCTACGAGCAGTACTTC
TRBV25-1	many	.	TRBJ2-2	CASRSGGELFF	TGTGCCAGCAGATCGGGCGGGGAGCTGTTTTTT
TRBV2	.	.	TRBJ2-5	CASRFDGEETQYF	TGTGCCAGCAGATTCGACGGGGAAGAGACCCAGTACTTC
TRBV19	many	.	TRBJ1-2	CASSPPRGDGYTF	TGTGCCAGTAGTCCCCCGAGAGGGGATGGCTACACCTTC